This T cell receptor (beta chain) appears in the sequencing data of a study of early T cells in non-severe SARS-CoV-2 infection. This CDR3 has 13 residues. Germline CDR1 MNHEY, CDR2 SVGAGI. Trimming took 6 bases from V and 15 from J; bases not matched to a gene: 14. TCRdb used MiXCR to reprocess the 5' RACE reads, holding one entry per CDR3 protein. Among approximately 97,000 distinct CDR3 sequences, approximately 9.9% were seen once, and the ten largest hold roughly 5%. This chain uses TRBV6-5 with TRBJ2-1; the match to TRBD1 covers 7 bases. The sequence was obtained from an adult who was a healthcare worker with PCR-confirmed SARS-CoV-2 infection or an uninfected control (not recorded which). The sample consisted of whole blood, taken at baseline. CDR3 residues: CASRTEDRTLPFF. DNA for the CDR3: TGTGCCAGCAGGACAGAGGACAGGACTTTGCCGTTCTTC.